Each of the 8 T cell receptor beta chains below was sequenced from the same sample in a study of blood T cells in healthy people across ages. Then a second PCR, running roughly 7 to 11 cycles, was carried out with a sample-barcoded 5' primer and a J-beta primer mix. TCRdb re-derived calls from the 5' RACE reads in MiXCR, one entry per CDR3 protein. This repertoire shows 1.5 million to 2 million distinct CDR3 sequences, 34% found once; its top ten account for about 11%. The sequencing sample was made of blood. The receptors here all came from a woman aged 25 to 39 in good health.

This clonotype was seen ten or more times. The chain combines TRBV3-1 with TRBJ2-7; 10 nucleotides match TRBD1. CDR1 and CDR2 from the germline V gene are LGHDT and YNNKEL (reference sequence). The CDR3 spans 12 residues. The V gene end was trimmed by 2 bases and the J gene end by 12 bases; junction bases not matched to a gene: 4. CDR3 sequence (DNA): TGTGCCAGCAGCCAACGGTGGGACAGGGGGTACTTC. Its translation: CASSQRWDRGYF.

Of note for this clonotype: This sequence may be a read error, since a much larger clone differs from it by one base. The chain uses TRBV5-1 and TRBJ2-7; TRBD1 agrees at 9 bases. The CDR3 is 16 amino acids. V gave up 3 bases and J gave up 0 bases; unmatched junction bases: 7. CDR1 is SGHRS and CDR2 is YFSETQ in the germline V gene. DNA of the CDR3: TGCGCCAGCAGCTCAAACGCGGGACAGGGCTCCTACGAGCAGTACTTC. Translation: CASSSNAGQGSYEQYF.

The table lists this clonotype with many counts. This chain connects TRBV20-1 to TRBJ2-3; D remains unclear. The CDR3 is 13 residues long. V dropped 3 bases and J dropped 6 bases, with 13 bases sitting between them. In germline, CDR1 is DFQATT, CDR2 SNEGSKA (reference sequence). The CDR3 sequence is CSASRSSPDTQYF. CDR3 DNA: TGCAGTGCTAGTCGATCTAGTCCTGATACGCAGTATTTT.

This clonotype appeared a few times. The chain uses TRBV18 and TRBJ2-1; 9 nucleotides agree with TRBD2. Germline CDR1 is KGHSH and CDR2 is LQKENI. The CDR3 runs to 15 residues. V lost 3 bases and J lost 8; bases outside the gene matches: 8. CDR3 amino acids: CASSPLASGKDEQFF. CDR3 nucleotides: TGTGCCAGCTCACCCCTGGCTAGCGGGAAAGATGAGCAGTTCTTC.

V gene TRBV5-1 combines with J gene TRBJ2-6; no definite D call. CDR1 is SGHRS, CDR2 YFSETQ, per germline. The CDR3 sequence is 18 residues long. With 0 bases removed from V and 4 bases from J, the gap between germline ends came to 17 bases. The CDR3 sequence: CASSLGAGLVRGANVLTF. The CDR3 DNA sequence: TGCGCCAGCAGCTTGGGAGCCGGCCTCGTAAGGGGGGCCAACGTCCTGACTTTC. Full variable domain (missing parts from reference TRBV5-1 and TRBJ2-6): KAGVTQTPRYLIKTRGQQVTLSCSPISGHRSVSWYQQTPGQGLQFLFEYFSETQRNKGNFPGRFSGRQFSNSRSEMNVSTLELGDSALYLCASSLGAGLVRGANVLTFGAGSRLTVL.

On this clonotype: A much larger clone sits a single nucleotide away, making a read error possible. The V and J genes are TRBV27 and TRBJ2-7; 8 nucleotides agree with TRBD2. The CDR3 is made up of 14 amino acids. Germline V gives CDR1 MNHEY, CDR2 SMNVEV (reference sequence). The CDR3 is CTSSPGGTYYEQYF. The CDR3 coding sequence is TGTACCAGCAGCCCGGGGGGGACCTACTACGAGCAGTACTTC.

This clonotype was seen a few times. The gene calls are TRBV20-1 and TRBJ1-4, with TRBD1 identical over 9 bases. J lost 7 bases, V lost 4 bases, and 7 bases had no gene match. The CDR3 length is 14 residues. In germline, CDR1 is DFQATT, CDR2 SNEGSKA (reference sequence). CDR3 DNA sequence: TGCAGTGCTATTACAGGGGGCTGGGGTGAAAAACTGTTTTTT. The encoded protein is CSAITGGWGEKLFF.

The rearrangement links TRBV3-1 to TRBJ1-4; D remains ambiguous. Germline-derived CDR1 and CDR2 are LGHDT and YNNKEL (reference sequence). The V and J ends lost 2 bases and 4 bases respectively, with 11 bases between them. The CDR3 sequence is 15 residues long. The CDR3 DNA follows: TGTGCCAGCAGCCAACAAGCGCGACTTAATGAAAAACTGTTTTTT. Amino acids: CASSQQARLNEKLFF.